A single sample gave rise to the 18 T cell receptor beta chains below, sequenced in a study of T-cell memory formation after mild COVID-19. Each CDR3 protein is one row after TCRdb ran MiXCR on the 5' RACE reads. The table shows approximately 340,000 distinct CDR3 sequences, with about 15% occurring only once. The sequenced sample consisted of PBMCs or a T cell subset sorted from them (not recorded which). These receptors were collected from a young man who had mild COVID-19 (a few samples of this study predate the infection). Cell type and time point are not known.

This clonotype appeared many times. The chain couples TRBV5-5 to TRBJ1-1; D is unresolved. Germline assignment: CDR1 SGHKS and CDR2 YYEKEE (reference sequence). The CDR3 sequence is 14 residues long. The V end was cut by 0 bases, the J end by 7 bases, with 13 bases between. The CDR3 DNA follows: TGTGCCAGCAGCTTGGGGCTCCTGGGCAGTGAAGCTTTCTTT. Protein product: CASSLGLLGSEAFF.

V gene TRBV19 combines with J gene TRBJ1-2; D gene ambiguous. Trimming took 3 bases from V and 7 from J, leaving 21 bases between them. The CDR3 extends over 16 amino acids. Per the germline V gene, CDR1 is LNHDA and CDR2 is SQIVND (reference sequence). CDR3 nucleotides: TGTGCCAGTAGTATTCGGCAGCCCATAGGGAACACTGGCTACACCTTC. Its protein is CASSIRQPIGNTGYTF.

The table lists this clonotype with a few counts. The V and J genes are TRBV6-5 and TRBJ1-5, with D perhaps matching TRBD1 (6 bases). Trimming shortened V by 5 bases and J by 5 bases, and 13 bases separated the two germline ends. The CDR3 totals 14 residues. Per the germline V gene, CDR1 is MNHEY and CDR2 is SVGAGI. The CDR3 here is CASSPQQGYQPQHF. For the CDR3, the DNA is TGTGCCAGCAGTCCGCAACAGGGCTATCAGCCCCAGCATTTT.

The V gene is TRBV4-1, the J gene TRBJ1-6; D is unclear. Germline CDR1 reads MGHRA; CDR2 reads YSYEKL. The CDR3 spans 17 residues. V was shortened by 0 bases and J by 0 bases, with 9 bases between the two germline ends. The CDR3, as DNA: TGCGCCAGCAGCCAAGATCCCCCAAGCTCCTATAATTCACCCCTCCACTTT. Its protein is CASSQDPPSSYNSPLHF.

This clonotype was seen ten or more times. The CDR3 sequence: CASSHRGRRYEQYF. The CDR3 region has the DNA TGTGCCAGCAGCCACCGGGGCAGACGATACGAGCAGTACTTC. The chain joins TRBV6-5 to TRBJ2-7; D is possibly TRBD1 or TRBD2 (5 bases each). The CDR3 length is 14 residues. The V gene lost 6 bases and the J gene lost 4 bases, with 16 bases spanning the gap. Germline CDR1 reads MNHEY; CDR2 reads SVGAGI.

This sequence joins TRBV12-3 or TRBV12-4 and TRBJ1-3; possible D gene TRBD1, 6 bases. The CDR3 loop spans 14 amino acids. Deletions cut 7 bases from V and 0 bases from J, with 10 bases between. CDR3 sequence reads: CASNTDSSGNTIYF. Written as DNA, the CDR3 is TGTGCCAGCAATACGGACAGCTCTGGAAACACCATATATTTT.

This clonotype was found a few times. V is TRBV5-5 and J is TRBJ2-5; D is unresolved. The CDR3 loop spans 13 amino acids. V lost 3 bases and J lost 3, with 9 bases in between. Germline CDR1 is SGHKS and CDR2 is YYEKEE (reference sequence). CDR3 region: CASSSYTKETQYF. The CDR3 DNA follows: TGTGCCAGCAGCTCGTATACGAAAGAGACCCAGTACTTC.

In this sample, this clonotype turned up a few times. The rearrangement uses TRBV5-5 and TRBJ2-5; a weak D match, TRBD2 (5 bases). The CDR3 runs to 13 residues. Germline CDR1 SGHKS, CDR2 YYEKEE (reference sequence). With 1 base removed from V and 4 bases from J, the gap between germline ends came to 8 bases. This CDR3 reads CASSLPGIETQYF. As DNA, the CDR3 is TGTGCCAGCAGCTTGCCCGGGATAGAGACCCAGTACTTC.

This clonotype was seen ten or more times. The chain combines TRBV6-2 or TRBV6-3 with TRBJ1-6; D gene uncertain. Germline V gives CDR1 MNHEY, CDR2 SVGEGT. CDR3 length equals 14 residues. V shed 7 bases and J shed 0 bases, with 7 bases lying between them. CDR3 amino acids: CASKRSSYNSPLHF. The DNA of the CDR3 is TGTGCCAGCAAAAGGAGCTCCTATAATTCACCCCTCCACTTT.

The V call is TRBV4-1, the J call TRBJ2-3; 11 positions match TRBD2. Germline-derived CDR1 and CDR2 are MGHRA and YSYEKL. This CDR3 region has 16 residues. Germline trimming cut 1 base from V and 4 bases from J; bases unmatched to any gene: 4. CDR3 in DNA: TGCGCCAGCAGCCAAGTGGCTAGCGGGGGGCCAGATACGCAGTATTTT. Its protein product is CASSQVASGGPDTQYF.

This clonotype has a handful of counts. This chain links TRBV5-1 with TRBJ2-7; tentative D call: TRBD1 (6 bases). The CDR3 has 13 amino acids. V was trimmed by 8 bases and J by 5 bases, leaving 17 bases between them. CDR1 SGHRS and CDR2 YFSETQ come from the germline V gene. DNA of the CDR3: TGCGCCAGTCATCAGGGGAGTCAGGACGAGCAGTACTTC. It is translated as CASHQGSQDEQYF.

As to this clonotype: The CDR3 does not close with the conserved phenylalanine or tryptophan, likely indicating a read error. This chain connects TRBV4-2 to TRBJ1-2; D remains unclear. CDR1 and CDR2 from the germline V gene are LGHNA and YNFKEQ. The CDR3 extends over 15 amino acids. Trimming pared 2 bases from V and 6 bases from J, leaving 16 bases between. CDR3 bases: TGTGCCAGCAGCCAACCCCCGTGGGGTGGGAATGGCTACACCCTC. Residues: CASSQPPWGGNGYTL.

The chain joins TRBV5-1 to TRBJ2-5; weak D call: TRBD2 (5 bases). V lost 4 bases to trimming and J lost 4 bases, with 20 bases between them. Germline V gene lookup returns CDR1 SGHRS and CDR2 YFSETQ. The CDR3 has 16 residues. For the CDR3, the DNA is TGCGCCAGCAGCGGTGATCTGGTCGGGGTTCGAGAGACCCAGTACTTC. Translated: CASSGDLVGVRETQYF.

This clonotype has a single count. One end of the junction is discordant with germline, which a read error may explain. The chain uses TRBV7-9 and TRBJ1-4; D is unresolved. There are 16 residues in the CDR3. Germline lookup yields CDR1 SEHNR and CDR2 FQNEAQ (reference sequence). The chain's CDR3 is CASRWAPYPTNERLFF. Written as DNA, the CDR3 is TGTGCCAGCAGATGGGCCCCCTACCCAACTAATGAAAGACTGTTTTTT.

The rearrangement joins TRBV6-2 or TRBV6-3 to TRBJ1-5; unclear D gene. The CDR3 sequence is 15 residues long. V was trimmed by 2 bases and J by 3 bases, leaving 11 bases between them. Germline V gene sequence: CDR1 MNHEY, CDR2 SVGEGT. CDR3 in DNA: TGTGCCAGCAGTTACCGGCAGGTCTTCAATCAGCCCCAGCATTTT. As protein: CASSYRQVFNQPQHF.

In this sample, this clonotype turned up a few times. The chain uses TRBV3-1 and TRBJ1-2; 8 positions match TRBD1. Germline loops: CDR1 LGHDT, CDR2 YNNKEL (reference sequence). This CDR3 spans 13 amino acids. J was trimmed by 6 bases and V by 1 base; bases with no gene match: 1. CDR3 nucleotide sequence: TGTGCCAGCAGCCAAGGACAGGGGAATGGCTACACCTTC. It yields the protein CASSQGQGNGYTF.

This clonotype has only a few counts. The CDR3 is CASTFDRAANEKLFF. For the CDR3, the DNA is TGTGCCAGCACCTTCGACAGGGCAGCTAATGAAAAACTGTTTTTT. The chain combines TRBV12-3 or TRBV12-4 with TRBJ1-4; 7 bases line up with TRBD1. This CDR3 region has 15 residues. Trimming removed 7 bases from V and 3 bases from J; junction bases left unmatched: 8.

V is TRBV10-3 and J is TRBJ2-2; D is ambiguous. The V and J ends lost 4 bases and 4 bases respectively, with 10 bases between them. Germline V lookup: CDR1 ENHRY, CDR2 SYGVKD. CDR3 length: 14 residues. CDR3 coding DNA: TGTGCCATCAGTGTGGACGGATCCACCGGGGAGCTGTTTTTT. It specifies CAISVDGSTGELFF.